The rows below give T cell receptor beta chains drawn from one sample of a study of shared clonotypes between healthy human individuals. Some clones are missing from TCRdb's copy, which holds only in-frame ones; the method was immunoSEQ multiplex PCR. The sample has some 2 million clones, 85% to 95% seen once. The sample consisted of naive CD4+ T cells sorted from blood. These receptors originate from a man aged 18 to 30 in good health. Both conserved end residues are trimmed from each CDR3. The D gene is left open where the match is weak.

V | length | D | CDR3
TRBV2 | 12 | . | ASSRDTGNTEAF
TRBV5-1 | 12 | TRBD1 | ASSQRTGYNEQF
TRBV5-1 | 12 | . | ASSLAVSNYGYT
TRBV6-5 | 9 | . | ASSYSGEQY
TRBV28 | 11 | . | ASSLSSGLRQY
TRBV5-1 | 13 | TRBD1 | ASSLTGGPYNEQF
TRBV27 | 11 | . | ASRSGVIGELF
TRBV2 | 9 | . | ASSEQSGQF
TRBV28 | 9 | . | ASTDRDTLH
TRBV7-2 | 11 | . | ASSPRGRVEQF
TRBV7-3 | 13 | TRBD2 | ASSSSSGGADTQY
TRBV30 | 13 | TRBD2 | AWRSGIDYTGELF
TRBV18 | 14 | TRBD1 | ASSRQGAIDTGELF
TRBV6-5 | 12 | TRBD1 | ASSRQGWGEKLF
TRBV7-3 | 14 | TRBD1 | ASSSKDRGHQETQY
TRBV6-5 | 9 | . | ASSTADEQY
TRBV6-1 | 13 | . | ASLRGVYSNQPQH
TRBV5-1 | 14 | TRBD2 | ASSLLGLGVYNEQF
TRBV5-4 | 10 | . | ASSLDLGEQF
TRBV18 | 14 | TRBD1 | ASSQGTVSSNQPQH
TRBV25-1 | 14 | TRBD2 | ASGARLAGAYNEQF
TRBV5-4 | 12 | TRBD2 | ASSLGGGQNEQF
TRBV6-6 | 14 | . | ASRLRGLDGNQPQH
TRBV9 | 14 | TRBD2 | ASSFRTSGSYNEQF
TRBV5-1 | 11 | . | ASSPGHNTEAF
TRBV27 | 13 | . | ASRQGGGYNSPLH
TRBV28 | 14 | . | ASSPGGGGPYQPQH
TRBV5-1 | 13 | . | ASSLSSLASYEQY
TRBV7-7 | 14 | TRBD2 | ASSLDSPLAGGPQY
TRBV30 | 12 | . | AWSVRGANSPLH
TRBV6-5 | 12 | . | ASSYLARGYGYT
TRBV9 | 16 | TRBD2 | ASSAGTSGSSTYNEQF
TRBV4-3 | 13 | . | ASSQGWTGANEQF
TRBV30 | 13 | TRBD1 | AWSVQGAFNQPQH
TRBV2 | 8 | . | ASSLTAQY
TRBV5-5 | 12 | . | ASRTGTGSHEQY
TRBV7-2 | 13 | . | ASSLAPDRNSPLH
TRBV7-8 | 12 | . | ASSLGVTGYGYT
TRBV27 | 13 | . | ASSLGRLGRNTQY
TRBV6-6 | 12 | TRBD1 | ASTPTGLNTEAF
TRBV20-1 | 9 | . | SASRGPERY
TRBV5-5 | 11 | . | ASSSGGQETQY
TRBV7-9 | 14 | TRBD2 | ASSLAVAGFRETQY
TRBV7-9 | 13 | . | ASSPRGGEGNTIY
TRBV7-3 | 12 | TRBD2 | ASSLGGGPTEQY
TRBV5-4 | 16 | TRBD2 | ASSLGLAGQGAHNEQF
TRBV25-1 | 12 | . | ASSDGGTLYEQY
TRBV30 | 12 | TRBD1 | AWDRQGRYQPQH